The next 2 T cell receptor beta chains were all read from a single sample in a study of post-analysis software for immune sequencing data. Study-wide results and limits: Patients carried roughly 5 TRBV segments more frequently than controls did, and TRBV5-6, TRBV5-1 and TRBV20-1 were among them.

Tagging with unique molecular identifiers was a feature of the TCR beta cDNA libraries. TCRdb reprocessed the PCR reads with MiXCR, giving one entry per CDR3 protein. The data show approximately 250,000 distinct CDR3 sequences, approximately 34% seen once. For these TCRs, the target antigens are not known. The sample comprised blood. The receptors come from a girl under 18 with multiple sclerosis.

V and J are TRBV28 and TRBJ2-3; D ambiguous. Germline CDR1 is MDHEN and CDR2 is SYDVKM. This CDR3 region has 14 residues. V shed 6 bases and J shed 5 bases, with 15 bases lying between them. CDR3 bases: TGTGCCAGCAGATCAATTGGGGTAGGAGATACGCAGTATTTT. Translating it yields CASRSIGVGDTQYF.

This clonotype has just a few counts. The genes are TRBV6-5 and TRBJ2-1; weak D call: TRBD1 (5 bases). This CDR3 has 11 residues. Trimming took off 2 bases at V and 13 bases at J, with 9 bases between the two ends. Germline CDR1 and CDR2: MNHEY and SVGAGI. CDR3: CASSYPGSQFF. CDR3 in DNA: TGTGCCAGCAGTTACCCAGGGTCTCAGTTCTTC.